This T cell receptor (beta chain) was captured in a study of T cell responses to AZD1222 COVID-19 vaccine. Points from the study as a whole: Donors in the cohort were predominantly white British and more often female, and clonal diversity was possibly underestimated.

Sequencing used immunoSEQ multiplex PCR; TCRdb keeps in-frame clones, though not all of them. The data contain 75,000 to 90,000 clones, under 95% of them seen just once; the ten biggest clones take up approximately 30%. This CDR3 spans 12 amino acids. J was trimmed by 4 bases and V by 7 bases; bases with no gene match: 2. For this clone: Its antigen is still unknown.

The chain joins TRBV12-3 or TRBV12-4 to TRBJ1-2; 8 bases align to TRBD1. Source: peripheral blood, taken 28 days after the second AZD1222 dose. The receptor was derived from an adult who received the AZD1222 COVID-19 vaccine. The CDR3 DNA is TGTGCCAGCAACAGGGGGACCTATGGCTACACCTTC. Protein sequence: CASNRGTYGYTF.